This entry lists 3 T cell receptor beta chains sequenced from one sample in a study of Ad26.COV2.S vaccination and SARS-CoV-2 variants. Measured with immunoSEQ multiplex PCR; TCRdb has only the in-frame clones, and not every one. The sample consists of about 390,000 clones, less than 90% of them appearing once. Documented treatment: around 19 received Ad26.COV2.S at low or high dose, single or two shots; 5 received placebo; per-sample allocation not given. After the first vaccine or placebo injection, samples were drawn on day 63. The input for sequencing was peripheral blood, taken in a trial of Ad26.COV2.S vaccine versus placebo. Receptors originate from a person aged 18-65 years who received the Ad26.COV2.S COVID-19 vaccine or a placebo.

The chain has TRBV21-1 and TRBJ1-5; the D call of TRBD1 is as the table states it, not checked on the DNA. TRBV21-1 is a pseudogene locus. The CDR3 is made up of 20 amino acids. As DNA, the CDR3 is TGTGCCAGCAGCAAAGTGGTCCCCGGGACATATGTTCATAGCAATCAGCCCCAGCATTTT. Residues: CASSKVVPGTYVHSNQPQHF.

On this clone: The same CDR3 is also encoded by other DNA sequences in this sample. DNA of the CDR3: TGTGCCAGCAGTTTGGACTCGTCCTACGAGCAGTACTTC. Translating gives CASSLDSSYEQYF. The V gene is TRBV12-3 or TRBV12-4, the J gene TRBJ2-7; a possible D gene is TRBD2 (5 bases). V gave up 3 bases and J gave up 1 base, with 7 bases separating them. This CDR3 contains 13 residues.

The chain carries TRBV4-1 and TRBJ1-5, with a tentative D call TRBD1 (6 bases). Between the trimmed V and J ends, which lost 4 bases and 4 bases, there was a span of 20 bases. Germline-derived CDR1 and CDR2 are MGHRA and YSYEKL. This CDR3 comprises 17 residues. CDR3 in amino acids: CASSLHLSGQTNQPQHF. For the CDR3, the DNA is TGCGCCAGCAGCCTCCACCTCAGCGGACAGACTAATCAGCCCCAGCATTTT.